Listed here are 11 T cell receptor beta chains from one sample, sequenced in a study of OX40 agonist ivuxolimab in advanced cancers. Assay: immunoSEQ multiplex PCR; the TCRdb copy retains only in-frame clones and omits some. Here the sample spans 55,000 to 70,000 clones, around 86% being singletons. Sequencing used CD4+ or CD8+ T cells sorted from blood, obtained in a trial of the OX40 agonist ivuxolimab. Receptor source: an adult with an advanced solid tumor such as melanoma, head and neck, liver or kidney cancer.

This chain links TRBV6-5 with TRBJ2-1; D gene unclear. The germline gives CDR1 MNHEY, CDR2 SVGAGI. This CDR3 has 14 amino acids. V was pared by 4 bases and J by 11 bases, with 18 bases between. The CDR3 loop reads CASSSPQTFSQQFF. The CDR3, as DNA: TGTGCCAGCAGTTCGCCCCAGACTTTCAGCCAGCAGTTCTTC.

The CDR3 coding sequence is TGTGCCAGCAGCTTGTGGGGGGACTACCCCACAGATACGCAGTATTTT. It specifies CASSLWGDYPTDTQYF. This chain joins TRBV5-4 and TRBJ2-3, with TRBD2 matching 7 bases. Trimming at V came to 1 base and at J to 2 bases, leaving 7 bases not matched to a gene. The CDR3 loop spans 16 amino acids. The germline V gene has CDR1 SGHNT and CDR2 YYREEE (reference sequence). The whole variable domain, filled in from reference TRBV5-4 and TRBJ2-3, reads ETGVTQSPTHLIKTRGQQVTLRCSSQSGHNTVSWYQQALGQGPQFIFQYYREEENGRGNFPPRFSGLQFPNYSSELNVNALELDDSALYLCASSLWGDYPTDTQYFGPGTRLTVL.

The chain recombines TRBV9 with TRBJ2-7; 8 bases align to TRBD2. The V and J ends lost 0 bases and 6 bases, in that order; junction bases with no gene match: 14. Germline V gene lookup returns CDR1 SGDLS and CDR2 YYNGEE. The CDR3 is 17 amino acids. CDR3 sequence (DNA): TGTGCCAGCAGCGTAGGGGTTAGCGGGGCCCTGGGGGGCGAGCAGTACTTC. Translation gives CASSVGVSGALGGEQYF.

The chain has TRBV7-3 and TRBJ2-2, with 10 bases matching TRBD1. This CDR3 comprises 17 residues. CDR1 and CDR2 (germline): SGHTA, FQGTGA. V dropped 5 bases and J dropped 3; count of bases not matched to a gene: 9. CDR3 protein: CASSPKGDRGYTGELFF. In DNA form, the CDR3 reads TGTGCCAGCAGCCCAAAAGGGGACAGGGGATACACCGGGGAGCTGTTTTTT.

The chain has TRBV6-1 and TRBJ2-1, with no clear D. The CDR3 extends over 15 amino acids. Germline V gene data show CDR1 as MNHNS and CDR2 as SASEGT. V was shortened by 7 bases and J by 5 bases, with 18 bases between the two germline ends. The CDR3 DNA follows: TGTGCCAGCACCGACCGAAGAACAGTTAACAATGAGCAGTTCTTC. Translation gives CASTDRRTVNNEQFF.

V is TRBV11-2 and J is TRBJ1-3; TRBD1 is a possible D gene (5 bases). Germline assignment: CDR1 SGHAT and CDR2 FQNNGV. Trimming shortened V by 3 bases and J by 0 bases, and 9 bases separated the two germline ends. The CDR3 length is 15 residues. The DNA for the CDR3 is TGTGCCAGCAGCTTCGGGACCGTCTCTGGAAACACCATATATTTT. Its translation: CASSFGTVSGNTIYF. Combining the CDR3 with reference TRBV11-2 and TRBJ1-3 gives the whole variable domain EAGVAQSPRYKIIEKRQSVAFWCNPISGHATLYWYQQILGQGPKLLIQFQNNGVVDDSQLPKDRFSAERLKGVDSTLKIQPAKLEDSAVYLCASSFGTVSGNTIYFGEGSWLTVV.

CDR3 residues: CASSVGGASGTLAKNIQYF. For the CDR3, the DNA is TGTGCCAGCAGCGTAGGGGGGGCTAGCGGGACACTAGCCAAAAACATTCAGTACTTC. The chain employs TRBV9 and TRBJ2-4; TRBD2 aligns across 9 bases. Losses at the gene ends were 0 bases for V and 0 bases for J; bases not matched to a gene: 10. Germline CDR1 SGDLS, CDR2 YYNGEE. The CDR3 has 19 amino acids.

J is TRBJ1-5 and V is TRBV2; D unresolved. In germline, CDR1 is SNHLY, CDR2 FYNNEI. The CDR3 consists of 13 residues. Between the trimmed V and J ends, which lost 2 bases and 4 bases, there was a span of 6 bases. CDR3 sequence: CASSEKGNQPQHF. Here the CDR3 DNA reads TGTGCCAGCAGTGAAAAAGGGAATCAGCCCCAGCATTTT.

This rearrangement joins TRBV19 to TRBJ1-3, with D possibly being TRBD1 (6 bases). The V gene's germline CDR1 is LNHDA and CDR2 SQIVND (reference sequence). V was trimmed by 9 bases and J by 5 bases, leaving 20 bases between them. CDR3 size: 15 residues. CDR3 in amino acids: CARTWGGRSRNTIYF. The CDR3 nucleotides read TGTGCCAGAACCTGGGGGGGGCGCAGTAGAAACACCATATATTTT.

The CDR3 region is CASRFMNTEAFF. The DNA for the CDR3 is TGCGCCAGCAGGTTTATGAACACTGAAGCTTTCTTT. V gene TRBV5-1 combines with J gene TRBJ1-1; D not certain. CDR1 is SGHRS, CDR2 YFSETQ, per germline. V was trimmed by 5 bases and J by 0 bases, leaving 5 bases between them. The CDR3 runs to 12 residues. Drawing the rest from reference TRBV5-1 and TRBJ1-1, the complete variable domain is KAGVTQTPRYLIKTRGQQVTLSCSPISGHRSVSWYQQTPGQGLQFLFEYFSETQRNKGNFPGRFSGRQFSNSRSEMNVSTLELGDSALYLCASRFMNTEAFFGQGTRLTVV.

The chain combines TRBV29-1 with TRBJ1-5; D is unresolved. This CDR3 contains 13 residues. V lost 5 bases to trimming and J lost 0 bases, with 8 bases between them. The germline V gene has CDR1 SQVTM and CDR2 ANQGSEA. CDR3 nucleotides: TGCAGCGTTAGGGAAGATAGCAATCAGCCCCAGCATTTT. Its protein is CSVREDSNQPQHF.